This T cell receptor beta chain was profiled in a study of cytomegalovirus exposure and HLA in healthy donors. This CDR3 is built from 17 residues. Trimming left V 4 bases short and J 4 bases short, with 20 bases between. Germline lookup yields CDR1 MDHEN and CDR2 SYDVKM. PCR employed 60 Vbeta and 13 Jbeta primers. The table came from immunoSEQ multiplex PCR; TCRdb's copy has only in-frame clones and leaves some out. This sample carries 70,000 to 80,000 clones, nearly 80% of them seen once, and the ten largest clones take 8% to 9%. Nominally healthy donors were sampled, though unrecorded immune exposures were likely.

The genes are TRBV28 and TRBJ1-5; maybe TRBD1 (6 bases). Specimen: PBMCs. This clonotype was obtained from a woman between 35 and 50 years old in good health and CMV-seropositive. The CDR3 region has the DNA TGTGCCAGCAGTTCAATAATACAGGGTTCAGGGAATCAGCCCCAGCATTTT. It is translated as CASSSIIQGSGNQPQHF.